This T cell receptor (beta chain) is drawn from a study of PD-L1 blockade in urothelial cancer. Study-wide context: Patients' prior chemotherapy regimens numbered 0 to 3. At 3 weeks after treatment start (second dose) and again at 6 weeks, blood was analyzed. Researchers found blood samples held a median of approximately 150,000 T cells.

TCRdb keeps only in-frame clones here, not all; method: immunoSEQ multiplex PCR. The table shows approximately 100,000 clones, with under 85% occurring only once. The V gene's germline CDR1 is MDHEN and CDR2 SYDVKM. V was cut by 8 bases and J by 2 bases, with 13 bases left in between. This CDR3 is 13 amino acids long. Sequences were derived from PBMCs, sampled around atezolizumab (anti-PD-L1) treatment. The source of this sequence is a man aged 50-59 years with urothelial cancer. The chain uses TRBV28 and TRBJ2-7; maybe TRBD2 (5 bases). The CDR3 sequence: CASGLGGAYEQYF. The CDR3 DNA follows: TGTGCCAGCGGGCTAGGAGGAGCCTACGAGCAGTACTTC. The full variable domain, in which reference TRBV28 and TRBJ2-7 provide the parts outside the CDR3, is DVKVTQSSRYLVKRTGEKVFLECVQDMDHENMFWYRQDPGLGLRLIYFSYDVKMKEKGDIPEGYSVSREKKERFSLILESASTNQTSMYLCASGLGGAYEQYFGPGTRLTVT.